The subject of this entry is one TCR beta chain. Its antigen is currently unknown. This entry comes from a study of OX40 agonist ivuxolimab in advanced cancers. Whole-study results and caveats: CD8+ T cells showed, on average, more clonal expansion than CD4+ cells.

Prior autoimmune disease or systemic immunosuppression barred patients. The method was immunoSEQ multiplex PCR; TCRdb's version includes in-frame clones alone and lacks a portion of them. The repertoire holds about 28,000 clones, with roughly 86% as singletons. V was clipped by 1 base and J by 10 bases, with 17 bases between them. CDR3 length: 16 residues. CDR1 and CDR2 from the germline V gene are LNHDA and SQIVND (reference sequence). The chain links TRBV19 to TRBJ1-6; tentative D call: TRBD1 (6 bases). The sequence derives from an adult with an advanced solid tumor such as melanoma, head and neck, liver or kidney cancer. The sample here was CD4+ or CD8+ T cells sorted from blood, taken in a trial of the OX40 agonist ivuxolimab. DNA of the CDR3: TGTGCCAGTAGTATAGGTGGACCTCGGGGGCAGTCACCCCTCCACTTT. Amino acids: CASSIGGPRGQSPLHF.